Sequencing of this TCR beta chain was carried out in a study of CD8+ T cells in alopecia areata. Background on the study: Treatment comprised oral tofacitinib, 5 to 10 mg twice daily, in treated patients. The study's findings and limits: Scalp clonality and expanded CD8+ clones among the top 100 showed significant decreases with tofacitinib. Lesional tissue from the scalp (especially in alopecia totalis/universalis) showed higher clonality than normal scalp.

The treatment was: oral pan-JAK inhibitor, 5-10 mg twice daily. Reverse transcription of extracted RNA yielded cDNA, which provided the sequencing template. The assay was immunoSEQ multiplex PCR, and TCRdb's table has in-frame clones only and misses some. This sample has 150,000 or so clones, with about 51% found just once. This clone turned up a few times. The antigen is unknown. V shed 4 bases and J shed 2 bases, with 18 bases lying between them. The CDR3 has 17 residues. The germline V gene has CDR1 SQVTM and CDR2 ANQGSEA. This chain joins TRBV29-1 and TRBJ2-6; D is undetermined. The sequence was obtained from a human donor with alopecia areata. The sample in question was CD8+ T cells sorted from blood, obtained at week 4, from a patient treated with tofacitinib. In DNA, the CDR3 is TGCAGCGTTGTAACGGCAAAAGCCTATGCTGGGGCCAACGTCCTGACTTTC. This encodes CSVVTAKAYAGANVLTF. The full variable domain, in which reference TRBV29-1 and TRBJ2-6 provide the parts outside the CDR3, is SAVISQKPSRDICQRGTSLTIQCQVDSQVTMMFWYRQQPGQSLTLIATANQGSEATYESGFVIDKFPISRPNLTFSTLTVSNMSPEDSSIYLCSVVTAKAYAGANVLTFGAGSRLTVL.